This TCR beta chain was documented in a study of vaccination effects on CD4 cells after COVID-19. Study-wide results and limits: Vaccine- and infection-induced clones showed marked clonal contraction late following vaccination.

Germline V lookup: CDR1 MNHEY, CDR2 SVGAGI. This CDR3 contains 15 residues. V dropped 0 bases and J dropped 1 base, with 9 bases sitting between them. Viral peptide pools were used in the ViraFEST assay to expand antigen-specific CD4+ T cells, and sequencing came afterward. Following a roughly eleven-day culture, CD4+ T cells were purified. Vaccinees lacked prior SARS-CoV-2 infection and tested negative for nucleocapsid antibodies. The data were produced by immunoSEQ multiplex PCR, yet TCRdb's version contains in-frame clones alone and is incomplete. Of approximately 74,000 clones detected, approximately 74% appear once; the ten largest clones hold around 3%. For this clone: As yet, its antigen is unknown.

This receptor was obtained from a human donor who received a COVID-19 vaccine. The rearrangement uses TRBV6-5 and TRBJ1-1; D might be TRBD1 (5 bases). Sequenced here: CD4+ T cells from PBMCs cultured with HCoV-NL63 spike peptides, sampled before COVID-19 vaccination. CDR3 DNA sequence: TGTGCCAGCAGTTACTCGGGGGGATCGAACACTGAAGCTTTCTTT. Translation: CASSYSGGSNTEAFF.